The 28 T cell receptor beta chains below come from one sample, sequenced in a study of T cells after posttransplantation cyclophosphamide. This table comes from immunoSEQ multiplex PCR, and its TCRdb copy is limited to in-frame clones, with some not included. The sample shows about 39,000 clones, none of them appearing just once. Sequences were obtained from PBMCs. These receptors were collected from a woman aged 45-60 years in good health and a related stem cell transplant donor.

This clone came up many times. This chain uses TRBV18 with TRBJ1-5; 10 nucleotides agree with TRBD1. Germline V lookup: CDR1 KGHSH, CDR2 LQKENI. V lost 6 bases to trimming and J lost 6 bases; unmatched junction nucleotides: 8. This CDR3 has 15 residues. CDR3 loop: CASSPGQGFRQPQHF. DNA of the CDR3: TGTGCCAGCTCTCCGGGACAGGGGTTCCGTCAGCCCCAGCATTTT.

This clone came up many times. Relative to the germline gene, one junction end is altered; a read error may explain this. This chain joins TRBV6-1 and TRBJ1-2; a weak D match, TRBD1 (5 bases). CDR1 and CDR2 (germline): MNHNS, SASEGT. The CDR3 has 17 residues. The CDR3 sequence is CASSQALGGRGVPGYTF. The CDR3 bases are TGTGCCAGCAGTCAAGCCCTGGGGGGACGGGGGGTGCCTGGCTACACCTTC.

This clone was observed a few times. The J gene is TRBJ2-7, the V gene TRBV6-5; 10 nucleotides line up with TRBD2. This CDR3 region has 11 residues. J lost 7 bases, V lost 8 bases, and 2 bases had no gene match. Germline V lookup: CDR1 MNHEY, CDR2 SVGAGI. The CDR3 sequence: CASLAGGEQYF. CDR3 DNA: TGTGCCAGCTTAGCGGGGGGAGAGCAGTACTTC.

The table lists this clone with many counts. The chain uses TRBV7-9 and TRBJ2-6; 9 positions match TRBD2. This CDR3 is 16 amino acids long. The junction had 9 bases not matched to a gene; V was cut back by 8 bases and J by 4 bases. From germline, CDR1 is SEHNR and CDR2 FQNEAQ (reference sequence). The CDR3 DNA follows: TGTGCCAGCGGACCGGAGGGACTAGCAGGGGCCAACGTCCTGACTTTC. This translates into CASGPEGLAGANVLTF.

This clone was detected ten times or more. The chain couples TRBV15 to TRBJ2-7; 8 nucleotides line up with TRBD2. V trimming: 5 bases; J trimming: 5 bases; junction bases outside the gene matches: 11. The CDR3 has 15 amino acids. Germline V CDR1 and CDR2: LNHNV, YYDKDF (reference sequence). CDR3 DNA sequence: TGTGCCACCAGCCCCCGGGAGGGGCGATGGGACGAGCAGTACTTC. It codes for CATSPREGRWDEQYF.

This clone has a count of ten or more. The chain is built from TRBV5-4 and TRBJ1-6; D is unclear. Germline lookup yields CDR1 SGHNT and CDR2 YYREEE (reference sequence). The CDR3 runs 13 residues. Between the trimmed V and J ends, which lost 0 bases and 6 bases, there was a span of 4 bases. Here the CDR3 reads CASSLAGNSPLHF. The CDR3 DNA reads as TGTGCCAGCAGCTTGGCGGGTAATTCACCCCTCCACTTT.

This clone appeared many times. The chain joins TRBV5-1 to TRBJ1-2; 10 bases match TRBD1. The CDR3 loop spans 15 amino acids. V trimming: 3 bases; J trimming: 8 bases; junction bases outside the gene matches: 10. CDR1 and CDR2 (germline): SGHRS, YFSETQ. The CDR3 DNA sequence: TGCGCCAGCAGCTCGGACGGGACAGGGGTGAGGGGCTACACCTTC. Translation gives CASSSDGTGVRGYTF.

This clone was detected many times. This rearrangement joins TRBV29-1 to TRBJ1-1; D gene ambiguous. The CDR3 covers 13 residues. Germline V gene sequence: CDR1 SQVTM, CDR2 ANQGSEA. V lost 3 bases to trimming and J lost 0 bases, with 8 bases between them. The CDR3 DNA sequence: TGCAGCGTTGACTCCCTTATGAACACTGAAGCTTTCTTT. Translated, it gives CSVDSLMNTEAFF.

This clone was detected ten times or more. The chain links TRBV11-2 to TRBJ1-3; no clear D. Germline V gene lookup returns CDR1 SGHAT and CDR2 FQNNGV. V gave up 5 bases and J gave up 3 bases, with 11 bases separating them. The CDR3 extends over 14 amino acids. The CDR3 protein is CASSPPGVGNTIYF. The CDR3 DNA follows: TGTGCCAGCAGCCCTCCCGGGGTTGGAAACACCATATATTTT.

V and J are TRBV6-6 and TRBJ1-2; D not resolved. The CDR3 spans 15 residues. Germline values: CDR1 MNHNY, CDR2 SVGAGI (reference sequence). The germline V and J ends were trimmed by 2 bases and 4 bases, with 14 bases remaining between them. Here the CDR3 DNA reads TGTGCCAGCAGTTACCGACATTCCGGGGTCTATGGCTACACCTTC. As protein: CASSYRHSGVYGYTF.

This clone came up many times. The chain recombines TRBV30 with TRBJ1-1; D possibly corresponds to TRBD1 (5 bases). This CDR3 spans 13 amino acids. Trimming removed 4 bases from V and 6 bases from J, with 15 bases in between. The germline CDR1 and CDR2 sequences are GTSNPN and SVGIG (reference sequence). CDR3 sequence (DNA): TGTGCCTGGACCCTCGGGGGGAGGCCTGAAGCTTTCTTT. Translation: CAWTLGGRPEAFF.

This clone was observed many times. V usage is TRBV27 and J usage is TRBJ1-2; 9 bases agree with TRBD1. There are 15 residues in the CDR3. CDR1 is MNHEY and CDR2 is SMNVEV in the germline V gene (reference sequence). The J segment lost 4 bases and the V segment lost 3 bases, leaving 6 bases of the junction unmatched. DNA of the CDR3: TGTGCCAGCAGTTTTAGCCGGACAGGGGCCTATGGCTACACCTTC. Translated, it gives CASSFSRTGAYGYTF.

This clone was picked up many times. The chain employs TRBV6-1 and TRBJ2-1; TRBD1 matches at 7 bases. Germline assignment: CDR1 MNHNS and CDR2 SASEGT. The length of the CDR3 is 15 residues. J was trimmed by 10 bases and V by 3 bases; bases with no gene match: 12. The CDR3 here is CASSDSGQALMEQFF. Here the CDR3 DNA reads TGTGCCAGCAGTGACTCTGGACAGGCCCTCATGGAGCAGTTCTTC.

V is TRBV9 and J is TRBJ2-3; 10 bases line up with TRBD2. The junction had 17 bases not matched to a gene; V was cut back by 5 bases and J by 5 bases. Germline V CDR1 and CDR2: SGDLS, YYNGEE. There are 18 residues in the CDR3. CDR3 sequence: CASSQFLGLAGAQDTQYF. CDR3 sequence (DNA): TGTGCCAGCAGTCAATTTCTCGGGCTAGCGGGGGCACAAGATACGCAGTATTTT.

This clone showed up many times. V and J are TRBV5-6 and TRBJ1-1; TRBD1 aligns across 8 bases. Germline V lookup: CDR1 SGHDT, CDR2 YYEEEE. The V segment lost 6 bases and the J segment 0 bases; nucleotides outside the gene matches: 16. CDR3 length equals 18 residues. DNA of the CDR3: TGTGCCAGCATCCTGTCCAGGGGGCTTAGGATCTTGAACACTGAAGCTTTCTTT. Its translation: CASILSRGLRILNTEAFF. Full variable domain (remainder filled in from reference TRBV5-6 and TRBJ1-1): DAGVTQSPTHLIKTRGQQVTLRCSPKSGHDTVSWYQQALGQGPQFIFQYYEEEERQRGNFPDRFSGHQFPNYSSELNVNALLLGDSALYLCASILSRGLRILNTEAFFGQGTRLTVV.

This clone appeared many times. The chain is built from TRBV28 and TRBJ2-2, with TRBD1 identical over 8 bases. In germline, CDR1 is MDHEN, CDR2 SYDVKM. Trimming cost V 1 base and J 6 bases; bases outside gene matches: 7. CDR3 length: 16 amino acids. The CDR3 is CASSLYPGGAAGELFF. As DNA, the CDR3 is TGTGCCAGCAGTTTATACCCAGGGGGCGCGGCCGGGGAGCTGTTTTTT.

This clone was recorded at least ten times. The chain is built from TRBV2 and TRBJ2-6; D possibly corresponds to TRBD2 (6 bases). The germline V gene has CDR1 SNHLY and CDR2 FYNNEI. The V end was cut by 7 bases, the J end by 0 bases, with 25 bases between. The CDR3 is 20 residues long. The CDR3 nucleotides are TGTGCCAGCACCCCCGGATGGGGGGTCCCCTCGAGCTCTGGGGCCAACGTCCTGACTTTC. It encodes CASTPGWGVPSSSGANVLTF. Looking up the rest from reference TRBV2 and TRBJ2-6 gives the full variable domain: EPEVTQTPSHQVTQMGQEVILRCVPISNHLYFYWYRQILGQKVEFLVSFYNNEISEKSEIFDDQFSVERPDGSNFTLKIRSTKLEDSAMYFCASTPGWGVPSSSGANVLTFGAGSRLTVL.

This clone was detected many times. The V call is TRBV2, the J call TRBJ2-7; a possible D gene is TRBD2 (7 bases). CDR1 SNHLY and CDR2 FYNNEI come from the germline V gene. The V end lost 7 bases, the J end lost 1 base, and 17 bases lay between the germline ends. The length of the CDR3 is 15 residues. The CDR3 DNA reads as TGTGCCAGCACCCTAAGGAGGGGGGGGTCCTACGAGCAGTACTTC. It encodes CASTLRRGGSYEQYF.

By proportion, this clone is medium-sized. The chain is built from TRBV19 and TRBJ1-2; 8 bases fit TRBD1. The CDR3 contains 13 residues. The V and J ends lost 3 bases and 3 bases, in that order; junction bases with no gene match: 0. Per germline, CDR1 LNHDA and CDR2 SQIVND (reference sequence). The CDR3 loop is CASSMTGDYGYTF. DNA of the CDR3: TGTGCCAGTAGTATGACAGGGGACTATGGCTACACCTTC.

This clone was counted many times. V gene TRBV13 combines with J gene TRBJ1-6, with D perhaps TRBD1 (5 bases). The CDR3 consists of 17 residues. Trimming shortened V by 4 bases and J by 0 bases, and 13 bases separated the two germline ends. Germline assignment: CDR1 PRHDT and CDR2 FYEKMQ (reference sequence). DNA of the CDR3: TGTGCCAGCAGCTACCTTGGGGGGGACTCCTATAATTCACCCCTCCACTTT. Amino acids: CASSYLGGDSYNSPLHF.

At least ten counts were recorded for this clone. The rearrangement joins TRBV1 to TRBJ2-3; whether TRBD2, the table's D call, matches the DNA was not checked. TRBV1 is classified as a pseudogene. The CDR3 length is 15 residues. The CDR3 region is CTTNSRGGLADTQYF. In nucleotides, the CDR3 is TGCACCACGAACTCCCGGGGGGGACTAGCAGATACGCAGTATTTT.

This clone was counted ten times or more. The chain has TRBV2 and TRBJ2-7, with TRBD1 identical over 8 bases. The CDR3 length is 14 residues. The J segment lost 3 bases and the V segment lost 5 bases, leaving 6 bases of the junction unmatched. CDR1 is SNHLY, CDR2 FYNNEI, per germline. The CDR3 sequence: CASSYDRGLYEQYF. Here the CDR3 DNA reads TGTGCCAGCAGTTACGACAGGGGACTCTACGAGCAGTACTTC.

This clone was seen at least ten times. The chain employs TRBV5-1 and TRBJ2-2, with 11 bases identical to TRBD2. There are 17 residues in the CDR3. Per the germline V gene, CDR1 is SGHRS and CDR2 is YFSETQ. With V trimmed by 4 bases and J by 4 bases, 9 bases remained unmatched. The DNA of the CDR3 is TGCGCCAGCAGCCCAACTAGCGGGGGCTTGGGCACCGGGGAGCTGTTTTTT. Amino acid sequence: CASSPTSGGLGTGELFF.

The table lists this clone with many counts. This chain joins TRBV29-1 and TRBJ2-7, with 9 bases that match TRBD1. The trim removed 7 bases at V and 0 bases at J, leaving 7 bases unmatched. Germline V gene lookup returns CDR1 SQVTM and CDR2 ANQGSEA. CDR3 length: 14 residues. The CDR3 coding sequence is TGCAGCGCGTTCGGGACAGGGACCTCCTACGAGCAGTACTTC. This codes for CSAFGTGTSYEQYF.

This CDR3 is CASSLIGYNEQFF. The CDR3 coding sequence is TGTGCCAGCAGTTTAATCGGGTACAATGAGCAGTTCTTC. V and J are TRBV28 and TRBJ2-1; D uncertain. The length of the CDR3 is 13 residues. From germline, CDR1 is MDHEN and CDR2 SYDVKM. Trimming shortened V by 2 bases and J by 4 bases, and 6 bases separated the two germline ends.

This clone was seen ten or more times. This chain links TRBV7-9 with TRBJ1-1; D remains unclear. With 7 bases removed from V and 1 base from J, the gap between germline ends came to 13 bases. The V gene's germline CDR1 is SEHNR and CDR2 FQNEAQ (reference sequence). This CDR3 contains 14 residues. The CDR3 DNA reads TGTGCCAGCAAAATCCTGTCGGGGAACACTGAAGCTTTCTTT. It is translated as CASKILSGNTEAFF. The full variable domain, with the rest looked up from reference TRBV7-9 and TRBJ1-1, is DTGVSQNPRHKITKRGQNVTFRCDPISEHNRLYWYRQTLGQGPEFLTYFQNEAQLEKSRLLSDRFSAERPKGSFSTLEIQRTEQGDSAMYLCASKILSGNTEAFFGQGTRLTVV.

This clone was counted ten times or more. The genes are TRBV4-3 and TRBJ2-3; TRBD1 is a possible D gene (6 bases). CDR1 and CDR2 from the germline V gene are LGHNA and YSLEER. V was trimmed by 4 bases and J by 2 bases, leaving 13 bases between them. The CDR3 loop spans 15 amino acids. The chain's CDR3 is CASSRGGISTDTQYF. The CDR3 nucleotides are TGCGCCAGCAGCCGAGGGGGAATATCCACAGATACGCAGTATTTT.

This clone was observed many times. The rearrangement joins TRBV7-9 to TRBJ2-1; 7 bases agree with TRBD2. V lost 7 bases and J lost 0; bases outside the gene matches: 9. The CDR3 covers 16 residues. Germline CDR1 reads SEHNR; CDR2 reads FQNEAQ (reference sequence). The CDR3 sequence: CASIPPGGPSYNEQFF. CDR3 coding DNA: TGTGCCAGCATCCCTCCGGGGGGTCCCTCCTACAATGAGCAGTTCTTC.